Listed below are T cell receptor beta chains from one sample, sequenced in a study of shared clonotypes between healthy human individuals. Generated by immunoSEQ multiplex PCR, the TCRdb table keeps only in-frame clones and is missing some. This sample yields 500,000 to 650,000 clones, of which 70% to 80% are seen a single time; about 12% belongs to the top ten. Source material: PBMCs. These receptor sequences come from a woman between 35 and 50 years old in good health. Some clones in this sample may be carry-over from other donors' samples. CDR3s include the opening cysteine and the closing phenylalanine or tryptophan. Each record gives: J gene, CDR3 length, D gene, V gene, clone size, CDR3 DNA, CDR3 protein. The D gene is left open where the match is weak. For some rows the clone size is stated as once, few or many, or as a class when expanded; others skip it.

TRBJ2-4	17	TRBD1	TRBV7-2	-	TGTGCCAGCACCCGGGGGCAGGGGGCGATCACCATGAACATTCAGTACTTC	CASTRGQGAITMNIQYF
TRBJ1-2	14	TRBD1	TRBV7-9	-	TGTGCCAGCAGCCAGGCGGACAGGGGCTATGGCTACACCTTC	CASSQADRGYGYTF
TRBJ2-1	18	TRBD2	TRBV29-1	many	TGCAGCGTTGAAGAGCCGACTAGCGGGAGCTCGGCGTACAATGAGCAGTTCTTC	CSVEEPTSGSSAYNEQFF
TRBJ2-5	13	-	TRBV2	-	TGTGCCAGCAGTGATGGGCGCGAAGGGACCCAGTACTTC	CASSDGREGTQYF
TRBJ2-1	14	-	TRBV28	-	TGTGCCAGCGTATCTACTGGACTGGGGAATGAGCAGTTCTTC	CASVSTGLGNEQFF
TRBJ2-7	12	-	TRBV15	-	TGTGCCACCAGACAGGGGCGGGGAGAGCAGTACTTC	CATRQGRGEQYF
TRBJ2-1	15	-	TRBV15	-	TGTGCCACCAGCGCCACCGGGAACTCCTACAATGAGCAGTTCTTC	CATSATGNSYNEQFF
TRBJ2-3	14	-	TRBV18	-	TGTGCCAGCTCACCCCTAGACCCGGACGATACGCAGTATTTT	CASSPLDPDDTQYF
TRBJ2-6	16	-	TRBV30	-	TGTGCCTGGTTTTCACAGGGATTTCCTGGGGCCAACGTCCTGACTTTC	CAWFSQGFPGANVLTF
TRBJ2-3	13	TRBD2	TRBV10-3	-	TGTGCCATCACCCGGGAGGGGACAGATACGCAGTATTTT	CAITREGTDTQYF
TRBJ2-3	14	TRBD1	TRBV29-1	-	TGCAGCGTCGCCGGGACAGGGGTTCAAAATACGCAGTATTTT	CSVAGTGVQNTQYF
TRBJ1-3	14	-	TRBV5-4	few	TGTGCCAGCAGCTTGGGTGCAGGCGGAAACACCATATATTTT	CASSLGAGGNTIYF
TRBJ2-3	12	-	TRBV15	few	TGTGCCACCAGGGCGGGACTGGATACGCAGTATTTT	CATRAGLDTQYF
TRBJ2-7	14	-	TRBV12-5	-	TGTGCTAGTGGTTTGAGACAGGTTTCCTACGAGCAGTACTTC	CASGLRQVSYEQYF
TRBJ2-7	11	TRBD1	TRBV19	-	TGTGCCAGTGGACAGGGCTACGAGCAGTACTTC	CASGQGYEQYF
TRBJ2-2	16	-	TRBV14	-	TGTGCCAGCAGCCAAGATGGATCAGGACGGACCGGGGAGCTGTTTTTT	CASSQDGSGRTGELFF
TRBJ1-6	15	-	TRBV6-6	-	TGTGCCAGCAGGTCCTTGGACAGTCGAGGTTCACCCCTCCACTTT	CASRSLDSRGSPLHF